A single sample gave rise to the 31 T cell receptor beta chains below, sequenced in a study of blood T cells in healthy people across ages. Then a second PCR, running about 6 to 12 cycles, was carried out with a sample-barcoded 5' primer and a J-beta primer mix. TCRdb used MiXCR to reprocess the 5' RACE reads, holding one entry per CDR3 protein. The table lists around 1,600,000 distinct CDR3 sequences, roughly 43% of them singletons. Sequencing was done on a sample of blood. The origin of the receptors is a woman in her late teens or twenties in good health.

This clonotype occurred a few times. This chain connects TRBV25-1 to TRBJ1-6; no definite D call. The V and J ends lost 3 bases and 9 bases respectively, with 12 bases between them. Germline V lookup: CDR1 MGHDK, CDR2 SYGVNS. CDR3 size: 14 residues. The CDR3 DNA sequence: TGTGCCAGCAGTGAGTGGGTTGAGGGTTCACCCCTCCACTTT. Encoded protein: CASSEWVEGSPLHF.

In its sample, this clonotype was seen a few times. The chain uses TRBV27 and TRBJ1-2; D uncertain. The V end lost 8 bases, the J end lost 3 bases, and 16 bases lay between the germline ends. In germline, CDR1 is MNHEY, CDR2 SMNVEV (reference sequence). The CDR3 has 14 amino acids. The CDR3 region has the DNA TGTGCCAGCGGCGGCCGGGCCCGGTACTATGGCTACACCTTC. Protein product: CASGGRARYYGYTF.

In this sample, this clonotype turned up once. The junction and the germline gene differ at one end; a read error may be behind it. The V gene is TRBV25-1, the J gene TRBJ1-6; D not certain. Per germline, CDR1 MGHDK and CDR2 SYGVNS. CDR3 length: 14 residues. This CDR3 is CASSERSYKSPPHF. CDR3 nucleotide sequence: TGTGCCAGCAGTGAACGATCCTATAAGTCACCCCCCCACTTT.

This clonotype has only a few counts. V gene TRBV24-1 combines with J gene TRBJ2-4; TRBD1 matches at 8 bases. The germline CDR1 and CDR2 sequences are KGHDR and SFDVKD. V was clipped by 3 bases and J by 7 bases; unmatched bases: 4. The CDR3 extends over 14 amino acids. This CDR3 is CATSDPRTGNIQYF. Here the CDR3 DNA reads TGTGCCACCAGTGATCCGCGGACAGGGAACATTCAGTACTTC.

This clonotype was seen a single time. The chain has TRBV20-1 and TRBJ1-1, with D maybe TRBD1 (5 bases). Germline V CDR1 and CDR2: DFQATT, SNEGSKA (reference sequence). V was pared by 0 bases and J by 0 bases, with 14 bases between. There are 16 residues in the CDR3. Written as DNA, the CDR3 is TGCAGTGCTAGAGATCAACCCAGGGATTTGAACACTGAAGCTTTCTTT. Protein product: CSARDQPRDLNTEAFF.

As to this clonotype: One end of the junction does not line up with germline, which may come from a read error. The gene calls are TRBV7-9 and TRBJ2-1; TRBD2 is a possible D gene (5 bases). CDR3 length: 15 residues. Germline CDR1 reads SEHNR; CDR2 reads FQNEAQ (reference sequence). CDR3 sequence: CANSPSSLSYNEQFF. For the CDR3, the DNA is TGTGCCAACAGCCCTTCTAGCCTCTCCTACAATGAGCAGTTCTTC. Based on the CDR3 plus reference TRBV7-9 and TRBJ2-1, the full variable domain is DTGVSQNPRHKITKRGQNVTFRCDPISEHNRLYWYRQTLGQGPEFLTYFQNEAQLEKSRLLSDRFSAERPKGSFSTLEIQRTEQGDSAMYLCANSPSSLSYNEQFFGPGTRLTVL.

The sample holds a few counts of this clonotype. The V and J genes are TRBV30 and TRBJ1-6; 11 bases map to TRBD1. Germline assignment: CDR1 GTSNPN and CDR2 SVGIG (reference sequence). This CDR3 is built from 15 residues. Trimming removed 2 bases from V and 11 bases from J; junction bases left unmatched: 8. The CDR3 DNA is TGTGCCTGGAGTACCGGACAGGGGGCGCGGACACCCCTCCACTTT. As protein: CAWSTGQGARTPLHF.

This clonotype was seen more than once but under ten times. The CDR3 loop is CASSQDRTRYNEQFF. The CDR3 nucleotides read TGTGCCAGCAGCCAAGACCGGACGAGATACAATGAGCAGTTCTTC. The chain employs TRBV3-1 and TRBJ2-1; no reliable D call. The CDR3 contains 15 residues. The germline CDR1 and CDR2 sequences are LGHDT and YNNKEL (reference sequence). Trimming removed 0 bases at V and 4 bases at J, with 10 bases between.

The chain joins TRBV6-5 to TRBJ1-2, with 7 bases fitting TRBD1. CDR3 length: 17 residues. Germline lookup yields CDR1 MNHEY and CDR2 SVGAGI. With V trimmed by 0 bases and J by 7 bases, 14 bases remained unmatched. CDR3 region: CASSYSPIAGTVVGYTF. Here the CDR3 DNA reads TGTGCCAGCAGTTACTCTCCTATTGCAGGGACAGTAGTTGGCTACACCTTC.

V usage is TRBV11-2 and J usage is TRBJ2-1, with D tentatively TRBD2 (6 bases). V lost 7 bases and J 6 bases, leaving 19 bases between the germline ends. The CDR3 length is 15 residues. Germline V lookup: CDR1 SGHAT, CDR2 FQNNGV. Written as DNA, the CDR3 is TGTGCCAGCATCTTTCCCCCGACTAGTACCAATGAGCAGTTCTTC. The encoded protein is CASIFPPTSTNEQFF. Complete variable domain (other parts from reference TRBV11-2 and TRBJ2-1): EAGVAQSPRYKIIEKRQSVAFWCNPISGHATLYWYQQILGQGPKLLIQFQNNGVVDDSQLPKDRFSAERLKGVDSTLKIQPAKLEDSAVYLCASIFPPTSTNEQFFGPGTRLTVL.

This clonotype was picked up a small number of times. The CDR3 DNA is TGTGCCAGCAGTTCACGACGGTGGGAGACCCAGTACTTC. As protein: CASSSRRWETQYF. V gene TRBV6-5 combines with J gene TRBJ2-5; D unclear. The V end was cut by 4 bases, the J end by 5 bases, with 11 bases between. Germline V gene lookup returns CDR1 MNHEY and CDR2 SVGAGI. The CDR3 has 13 residues.

The chain links TRBV2 to TRBJ1-1; unclear D gene. CDR1 is SNHLY and CDR2 is FYNNEI in the germline V gene. This CDR3 has 15 residues. With 3 bases removed from V and 1 base from J, the gap between germline ends came to 12 bases. DNA of the CDR3: TGTGCCAGCAGTGACCCCACAGAACCGAACACTGAAGCTTTCTTT. It specifies CASSDPTEPNTEAFF. The full variable domain, with the rest looked up from reference TRBV2 and TRBJ1-1, is EPEVTQTPSHQVTQMGQEVILRCVPISNHLYFYWYRQILGQKVEFLVSFYNNEISEKSEIFDDQFSVERPDGSNFTLKIRSTKLEDSAMYFCASSDPTEPNTEAFFGQGTRLTVV.

This clonotype has a count of ten or more. The rearrangement uses TRBV2 and TRBJ2-3; TRBD1 or TRBD2 may be the D gene (5 bases each). Germline V gene data show CDR1 as SNHLY and CDR2 as FYNNEI. Between the trimmed V and J ends, which lost 5 bases and 3 bases, there was a span of 12 bases. The CDR3 loop spans 14 amino acids. In DNA, the CDR3 is TGTGCCAGCAGTCGGGGCACGAGAACAGATACGCAGTATTTT. Protein: CASSRGTRTDTQYF.

The J gene is TRBJ1-4, the V gene TRBV28; D is ambiguous. V lost 6 bases to trimming and J lost 8 bases, with 10 bases between them. Germline loops: CDR1 MDHEN, CDR2 SYDVKM. This CDR3 is built from 12 residues. The CDR3 DNA follows: TGTGCCAGCAGGGGTTCGTGGGAAAAACTGTTTTTT. It yields the protein CASRGSWEKLFF.

This chain joins TRBV7-2 and TRBJ2-3; D may correspond to TRBD1 or TRBD2 (5 bases each). There are 15 residues in the CDR3. The V and J ends lost 2 bases and 10 bases respectively, with 19 bases between them. Per germline, CDR1 SGHTA and CDR2 FQGNSA. CDR3 amino acids: CASSLPLRPQGAQYF. For the CDR3, the DNA is TGTGCCAGCAGCTTACCTCTTCGACCGCAGGGAGCGCAGTATTTT. Full variable domain (remainder filled in from reference TRBV7-2 and TRBJ2-3): GAGVSQSPSNKVTEKGKDVELRCDPISGHTALYWYRQSLGQGLEFLIYFQGNSAPDKSGLPSDRFSAERTGGSVSTLTIQRTQQEDSAVYLCASSLPLRPQGAQYFGPGTRLTVL.

This clonotype has only a few counts. The chain uses TRBV9 and TRBJ1-2; D is undetermined. Trimming took 0 bases from V and 8 from J, leaving 14 bases between them. Germline V gene data show CDR1 as SGDLS and CDR2 as YYNGEE. The CDR3 totals 14 residues. The CDR3 sequence: CASSVEFGEGGYTF. The CDR3 DNA reads as TGTGCCAGCAGCGTAGAATTTGGGGAAGGCGGCTACACCTTC. Combining the CDR3 with reference TRBV9 and TRBJ1-2 gives the whole variable domain DSGVTQTPKHLITATGQRVTLRCSPRSGDLSVYWYQQSLDQGLQFLIQYYNGEERAKGNILERFSAQQFPDLHSELNLSSLELGDSALYFCASSVEFGEGGYTFGSGTRLTVV.

This clonotype has only a few counts. V gene TRBV20-1 combines with J gene TRBJ2-7, with TRBD2 identical over 12 bases. CDR1 and CDR2 from the germline V gene are DFQATT and SNEGSKA (reference sequence). The CDR3 consists of 15 residues. With V trimmed by 5 bases and J by 8 bases, 13 bases remained unmatched. As DNA, the CDR3 is TGCAGTGCTTATGCTAGCGGGGGGGATGCTGCGAAGCAGTACTTC. Amino acids: CSAYASGGDAAKQYF.

The chain uses TRBV18 and TRBJ1-2; D not resolved. The germline V gene encodes CDR1 KGHSH and CDR2 LQKENI. This CDR3 is built from 13 residues. V shed 1 base and J shed 3 bases, with 6 bases lying between them. Here the CDR3 reads CASSPQADYGYTF. Written as DNA, the CDR3 is TGTGCCAGCTCACCACAGGCCGACTATGGCTACACCTTC.

This clonotype was seen a handful of times. A junction boundary mismatches the germline segment, possibly from a read error. The J gene is TRBJ2-5, the V gene TRBV29-1, with a weak D call TRBD1 (6 bases). Per germline, CDR1 SQVTM and CDR2 ANQGSEA. This CDR3 comprises 14 residues. This CDR3 is CSVKAARRDNEQYF. DNA of the CDR3: TGTAGCGTCAAAGCCGCCAGACGGGACAATGAGCAGTACTTC. The variable domain in full, with the rest retrieved from reference TRBV29-1 and TRBJ2-5, is SAVISQKPSRDICQRGTSLTIQCQVDSQVTMMFWYRQQPGQSLTLIATANQGSEATYESGFVIDKFPISRPNLTFSTLTVSNMSPEDSSIYLCSVKAARRDNEQYFGPGTRLLVL.

This clonotype appeared a few times. The chain carries TRBV3-1 and TRBJ1-4; D is undetermined. Germline CDR1 reads LGHDT; CDR2 reads YNNKEL (reference sequence). The CDR3 runs to 14 residues. Trimming removed 4 bases from V and 7 bases from J, with 13 bases in between. The CDR3 region has the DNA TGTGCCAGCAGCCGAGTGGCTCAAGGTGAAAAACTGTTTTTT. Protein product: CASSRVAQGEKLFF.

This clonotype turned up a few times. This sequence joins TRBV7-6 and TRBJ1-2; TRBD1 aligns across 11 bases. CDR1 is SGHVS and CDR2 is FNYEAQ in the germline V gene. This CDR3 contains 15 residues. Trimming took 1 base from V and 7 from J; bases not matched to a gene: 5. Here the CDR3 DNA reads TGTGCCAGCAGCTTAGGGACAGGGGGCAAAGTTGGCTACACCTTC. Translation: CASSLGTGGKVGYTF. Full variable domain (remainder filled in from reference TRBV7-6 and TRBJ1-2): GAGVSQSPRYKVTKRGQDVALRCDPISGHVSLYWYRQALGQGPEFLTYFNYEAQQDKSGLPNDRFSAERPEGSISTLTIQRTEQRDSAMYRCASSLGTGGKVGYTFGSGTRLTVV.

V usage is TRBV2 and J usage is TRBJ2-1, with no clear D. The CDR3 is 14 amino acids. Germline CDR1 is SNHLY and CDR2 is FYNNEI. V lost 6 bases, J lost 4 bases, and 13 bases lay in between. The CDR3 spells CASRPQRTYNEQFF. Here the CDR3 DNA reads TGTGCCAGCAGGCCGCAGCGAACTTACAATGAGCAGTTCTTC.

The chain combines TRBV30 with TRBJ2-7, with 7 bases lining up with TRBD1. J was trimmed by 3 bases and V by 1 base; bases with no gene match: 3. This CDR3 contains 13 residues. The V gene's germline CDR1 is GTSNPN and CDR2 SVGIG (reference sequence). This CDR3 reads CAWSGRDSYEQYF. The CDR3 DNA reads TGTGCCTGGAGTGGTCGGGACAGCTACGAGCAGTACTTC.

The V call is TRBV14, the J call TRBJ2-3, with TRBD2 matching over 12 bases. The CDR3 runs 18 residues. The V gene's germline CDR1 is SGHDN and CDR2 FVKESK. The V segment lost 3 bases and the J segment 4 bases; nucleotides outside the gene matches: 11. CDR3 nucleotides: TGTGCCAGCAGCCAGCGACGGACTAGCGGGACGGCTGCAGATACGCAGTATTTT. Its translation is CASSQRRTSGTAADTQYF.

The J gene is TRBJ2-7, the V gene TRBV27; unclear D gene. There are 16 residues in the CDR3. V was trimmed by 0 bases and J by 2 bases, leaving 14 bases between them. In germline, CDR1 is MNHEY, CDR2 SMNVEV (reference sequence). The CDR3 nucleotides are TGTGCCAGCAGTTTATCCCCCATTCGGCCTCCCTACGAGCAGTACTTC. It is translated as CASSLSPIRPPYEQYF.

This clonotype showed up just a few times. The chain uses TRBV2 and TRBJ1-6; no clear D. Germline CDR1 and CDR2: SNHLY and FYNNEI. The CDR3 sequence is 14 residues long. V was clipped by 2 bases and J by 7 bases, with 9 bases between them. The CDR3 is CASSELGINSPLHF. CDR3 coding DNA: TGTGCCAGCAGTGAACTGGGGATCAATTCACCCCTCCACTTT. The whole variable domain, filled in from reference TRBV2 and TRBJ1-6, reads EPEVTQTPSHQVTQMGQEVILRCVPISNHLYFYWYRQILGQKVEFLVSFYNNEISEKSEIFDDQFSVERPDGSNFTLKIRSTKLEDSAMYFCASSELGINSPLHFGNGTRLTVT.

V is TRBV12-5 and J is TRBJ1-1, with TRBD1 matching over 10 bases. Germline assignment: CDR1 LGHNT and CDR2 FRNRAP. CDR3 length: 15 amino acids. V lost 6 bases and J lost 13; bases outside the gene matches: 17. In DNA form, the CDR3 reads TGTGCTAGTGGCCGACAGGGGGCTATAGGCACTGTAGTTTTCTTT. It specifies CASGRQGAIGTVVFF.

The gene calls are TRBV5-1 and TRBJ2-1; D might be TRBD1 (5 bases). The DNA matches TRBJ2-7 better at its end, which makes the J call doubtful. This CDR3 is 15 amino acids long. Germline V CDR1 and CDR2: SGHRS, YFSETQ. In DNA, the CDR3 is TGCGCCAGCAGTTTTACCTGGGGCTCCTACAATGAGCAGTACTTC. Protein: CASSFTWGSYNEQYF.

There are a few counts of this clonotype. The rearrangement uses TRBV4-3 and TRBJ2-3, with 16 bases identical to TRBD2. Germline CDR1 is LGHNA and CDR2 is YSLEER. J gave up 4 bases and V 5 bases, and 9 bases lay outside the gene matches. The CDR3 length is 18 residues. CDR3 sequence (DNA): TGCGCCAGCAGCACGGGACTAGCGGGGGGGCACTGGCCAGATACGCAGTATTTT. Protein: CASSTGLAGGHWPDTQYF.

The sample holds many counts of this clonotype. The junction departs from the called germline gene at one end, perhaps through a read error. V is TRBV11-2 and J is TRBJ2-1; D is unclear. Germline V lookup: CDR1 SGHAT, CDR2 FQNNGV. The CDR3 sequence is 13 residues long. CDR3 DNA: TGTGCTAGCAGCTTAGGATGGGGCAATGAGCAGTTCTTC. This codes for CASSLGWGNEQFF.

The chain combines TRBV20-1 with TRBJ2-1, with 8 nucleotides matching TRBD2. The CDR3 spans 16 residues. The ends lost 4 bases at V and 6 bases at J; junction bases unmatched: 14. Germline V gives CDR1 DFQATT, CDR2 SNEGSKA (reference sequence). The CDR3 protein is CSANLPLAGYPNEQFF. In DNA, the CDR3 is TGCAGTGCTAACTTACCCCTAGCGGGCTATCCCAATGAGCAGTTCTTC.